Below are 16 T cell receptor beta chains sequenced from a single sample in a study of OX40 agonist ivuxolimab in advanced cancers. The protocol was immunoSEQ multiplex PCR, while the TCRdb copy is restricted to in-frame clones and leaves out a portion. Here the sample spans about 82,000 clones, around 85% being singletons. The sequencing here drew on CD4+ or CD8+ T cells sorted from blood, taken in a trial of the OX40 agonist ivuxolimab. The receptors shown here come from an adult with an advanced solid tumor such as melanoma, head and neck, liver or kidney cancer.

This sequence joins TRBV9 and TRBJ2-2; D is perhaps TRBD1 (5 bases). CDR3 length: 11 residues. Between the trimmed V and J ends, which lost 3 bases and 8 bases, there was a span of 5 bases. Germline V gene sequence: CDR1 SGDLS, CDR2 YYNGEE. The CDR3 DNA reads TGTGCCAGCAGCGCAGGGGGGGAGCTGTTTTTT. This sequence encodes CASSAGGELFF.

The rearrangement links TRBV7-9 to TRBJ2-5; 8 nucleotides agree with TRBD1. The CDR3 has 14 residues. Germline V gene data show CDR1 as SEHNR and CDR2 as FQNEAQ (reference sequence). After removal of 5 bases from V and 1 base from J, the junction contained 3 bases not matched to a gene. The CDR3 is CASSPDRGQETQYF. CDR3 sequence (DNA): TGTGCCAGCAGCCCAGACAGGGGCCAAGAGACCCAGTACTTC. Full variable domain (outside the CDR3, taken from reference TRBV7-9 and TRBJ2-5): DTGVSQNPRHKITKRGQNVTFRCDPISEHNRLYWYRQTLGQGPEFLTYFQNEAQLEKSRLLSDRFSAERPKGSFSTLEIQRTEQGDSAMYLCASSPDRGQETQYFGPGTRLLVL.

The V call is TRBV19, the J call TRBJ1-1, with 7 bases identical to TRBD1. The CDR3 is 13 residues long. After removal of 5 bases from V and 6 bases from J, the junction contained 6 bases not matched to a gene. Germline V lookup: CDR1 LNHDA, CDR2 SQIVND (reference sequence). CDR3 amino acids: CASSGNRGAEAFF. For the CDR3, the DNA is TGTGCCAGTAGTGGGAACAGGGGCGCTGAAGCTTTCTTT.

The chain combines TRBV29-1 with TRBJ2-5, with D hard to call. V was cut by 3 bases and J by 4 bases, with 9 bases left in between. There are 12 residues in the CDR3. CDR1 and CDR2 (germline): SQVTM, ANQGSEA. Written as DNA, the CDR3 is TGCAGCGTTGAGCAGACCCGAGAGACCCAGTACTTC. Residues: CSVEQTRETQYF.

This rearrangement joins TRBV5-1 to TRBJ1-2; no definite D call. Trimming took 2 bases from V and 2 from J, leaving 16 bases between them. Germline-derived CDR1 and CDR2 are SGHRS and YFSETQ. This CDR3 region has 16 residues. The CDR3 sequence: CASSFSPASQNYGYTF. In DNA, the CDR3 is TGCGCCAGCAGCTTTTCTCCGGCCAGCCAGAACTATGGCTACACCTTC.

This chain connects TRBV7-9 to TRBJ2-4, with unresolved D. Germline-derived CDR1 and CDR2 are SEHNR and FQNEAQ (reference sequence). The V and J ends lost 5 bases and 1 base respectively, with 12 bases between them. The CDR3 has 15 residues. The CDR3 DNA reads as TGTGCCAGCAGCCTCGCCCTCGGGGCCAAAAACATTCAGTACTTC. Amino acids: CASSLALGAKNIQYF.

The rearrangement uses TRBV6-6 and TRBJ2-7; D uncertain. V was cut by 4 bases and J by 4 bases, with 11 bases left in between. The CDR3 runs to 13 residues. The germline gives CDR1 MNHNY, CDR2 SVGAGI (reference sequence). CDR3 sequence (DNA): TGTGCCAGCAGTTTTCAATCAAAGTACGAGCAGTACTTC. This gives the protein CASSFQSKYEQYF.

V usage is TRBV28 and J usage is TRBJ1-4; D gene unclear. The CDR3 is 14 amino acids. V dropped 3 bases and J dropped 8 bases, with 13 bases sitting between them. The V gene's germline CDR1 is MDHEN and CDR2 SYDVKM. The DNA for the CDR3 is TGTGCCAGCAGTTTTGAGGGAATGGACGAAAAACTGTTTTTT. It translates to CASSFEGMDEKLFF.

A word on this clone: The junction and the germline gene differ at one end; a read error may be behind it. This chain joins TRBV19 and TRBJ1-1, with 7 bases fitting TRBD1. The germline V gene encodes CDR1 LNHDA and CDR2 SQIVND (reference sequence). The CDR3 extends over 14 amino acids. Here the CDR3 reads CASSHRGRGTEGFF. The CDR3 nucleotides read TGTGCCAGTAGTCACAGGGGAAGGGGAACCGAAGGTTTCTTT.

The rearrangement links TRBV15 to TRBJ2-5; TRBD2 aligns across 8 bases. In germline, CDR1 is LNHNV, CDR2 YYDKDF (reference sequence). V gave up 0 bases and J gave up 5 bases; unmatched junction bases: 5. The CDR3 is 15 residues long. The CDR3 DNA is TGTGCCACCAGCAGAGAAGGAGCGGGAGTGGAGACCCAGTACTTC. It codes for CATSREGAGVETQYF.

CDR3 coding DNA: TGCGCCAGCAGCCGGGGGGGACTAGCGGGGCGAGGAGATACGCAGTATTTT. Translating it yields CASSRGGLAGRGDTQYF. J is TRBJ2-3 and V is TRBV4-1, with 13 bases that match TRBD2. V was pared by 4 bases and J by 5 bases, with 9 bases of the junction left unmatched. The germline V gene has CDR1 MGHRA and CDR2 YSYEKL. The CDR3 consists of 17 residues.

The rearrangement links TRBV10-3 to TRBJ2-3; TRBD2 matches at 7 bases. The CDR3 extends over 15 amino acids. V lost 11 bases and J lost 5; bases outside the gene matches: 16. The germline gives CDR1 ENHRY, CDR2 SYGVKD. CDR3: CAVGGDATSLDTQYF. CDR3 bases: TGTGCCGTAGGAGGGGACGCGACTAGCCTAGATACGCAGTATTTT.

In regard to this clone: Other DNA sequences of this sample code for an identical CDR3. The chain recombines TRBV7-3 with TRBJ2-5, with 8 bases matching TRBD1. This CDR3 has 13 amino acids. The junction had 3 bases not matched to a gene; V was cut back by 5 bases and J by 4 bases. The germline V gene has CDR1 SGHTA and CDR2 FQGTGA. The CDR3 DNA reads as TGTGCCAGCAGCCCCGGACAGGGAGAGACCCAGTACTTC. Protein: CASSPGQGETQYF.

V usage is TRBV7-9 and J usage is TRBJ2-5, with D unresolved. This CDR3 is built from 15 residues. Germline CDR1 reads SEHNR; CDR2 reads FQNEAQ (reference sequence). The V end lost 3 bases, the J end lost 2 bases, and 13 bases lay between the germline ends. DNA for the CDR3: TGTGCCAGCAGCTTGCGTGCGGATCCACAAGAGACCCAGTACTTC. It codes for CASSLRADPQETQYF. Based on the CDR3 plus reference TRBV7-9 and TRBJ2-5, the full variable domain is DTGVSQNPRHKITKRGQNVTFRCDPISEHNRLYWYRQTLGQGPEFLTYFQNEAQLEKSRLLSDRFSAERPKGSFSTLEIQRTEQGDSAMYLCASSLRADPQETQYFGPGTRLLVL.

CDR3 sequence: CASSKRGHGGAKAFF. The CDR3 DNA reads as TGTGCCAGCAGCAAGAGAGGGCATGGGGGCGCGAAAGCTTTCTTT. The chain employs TRBV21-1 and TRBJ1-1; the table's D call of TRBD1 was not tested on the DNA. TRBV21-1 is recorded as a pseudogene. The CDR3 loop spans 15 amino acids.

The V and J genes are TRBV18 and TRBJ2-2, with TRBD1 matching over 9 bases. Looked up from germline, CDR1 is KGHSH and CDR2 is LQKENI. The V and J ends lost 4 bases and 6 bases, in that order; junction bases with no gene match: 9. The CDR3 runs 16 residues. The CDR3 loop reads CASSRDRQGDAGELFF. CDR3 in DNA: TGTGCCAGCTCACGGGATAGACAGGGGGACGCCGGGGAGCTGTTTTTT. The full variable domain, with the rest looked up from reference TRBV18 and TRBJ2-2, is NAGVMQNPRHLVRRRGQEARLRCSPMKGHSHVYWYRQLPEEGLKFMVYLQKENIIDESGMPKERFSAEFPKEGPSILRIQQVVRGDSAAYFCASSRDRQGDAGELFFGEGSRLTVL.